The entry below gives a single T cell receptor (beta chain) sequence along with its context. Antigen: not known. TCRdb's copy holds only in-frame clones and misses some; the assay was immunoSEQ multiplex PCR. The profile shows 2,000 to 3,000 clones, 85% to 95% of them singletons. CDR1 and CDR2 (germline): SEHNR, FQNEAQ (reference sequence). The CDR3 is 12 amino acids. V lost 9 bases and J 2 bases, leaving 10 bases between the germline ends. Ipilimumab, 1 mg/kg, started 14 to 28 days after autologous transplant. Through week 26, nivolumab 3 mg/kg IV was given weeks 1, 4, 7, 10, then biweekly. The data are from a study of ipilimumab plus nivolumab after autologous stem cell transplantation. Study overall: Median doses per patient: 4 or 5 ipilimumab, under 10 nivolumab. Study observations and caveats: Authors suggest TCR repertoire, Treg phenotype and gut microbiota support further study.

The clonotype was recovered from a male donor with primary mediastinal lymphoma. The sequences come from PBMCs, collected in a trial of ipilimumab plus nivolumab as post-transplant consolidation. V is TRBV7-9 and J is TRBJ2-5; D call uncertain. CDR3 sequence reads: CASSLRQETQYF. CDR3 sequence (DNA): TGTGCCAGTAGCCTCCGTCAAGAGACCCAGTACTTC.